The source of this T cell receptor beta chain is a study of CD8+CD57+ T cells in acquired aplastic anemia. Individuals selected for sequencing had exhibited CD8+CD57+ cell expansion on flow cytometry. In its sample, this clonotype was seen many times. The template for TCR beta VDJ and CDR3 sequence profiling was genomic DNA. Via MiXCR, TCRdb re-called the reads, giving one row per CDR3 protein. The repertoire includes 150,000 to 200,000 distinct CDR3 sequences, 40% to 60% of them detected once, and under 35% sits in the top ten. The sequence came from a human donor with aplastic anemia. Input material: sorted CD4+, CD8+, or CD8+CD57+ T cells (not recorded which) from PBMCs.

The CDR3 region has the DNA TGTGCCAGCAGCTTAGTTGGAATCGGAAACACCATATATTTT. Its protein product is CASSLVGIGNTIYF. This chain links TRBV11-2 with TRBJ1-3; D uncertain. The length of the CDR3 is 14 residues. Deletions cut 1 base from V and 4 bases from J, with 8 bases between. Germline values: CDR1 SGHAT, CDR2 FQNNGV.